A single sample is the source of the 28 T cell receptor beta chains below, sequenced in a study of T cells in Graves' hyperthyroidism and ophthalmopathy. Using RNA transcripts as the source, TCR beta CDR3 regions were amplified. First-round RT-PCR of the TCR CDR3 relied on the HTBI primer set. TCRdb processed the multiplex PCR reads anew with MiXCR; each CDR3 protein has one entry. The profile shows 300,000 to 350,000 distinct CDR3 sequences, roughly 17% of them singletons. The sequenced sample consisted of blood. The receptors shown here come from a young man with Graves' hyperthyroidism.

The table lists this clonotype with many counts. This chain links TRBV3-1 with TRBJ2-5; 7 bases line up with TRBD2. V shed 0 bases and J 4 bases; nucleotides not matched to a gene: 5. The germline CDR1 and CDR2 sequences are LGHDT and YNNKEL (reference sequence). This CDR3 comprises 15 residues. DNA for the CDR3: TGTGCCAGCAGCCAAGATCGGGCTAGCGGAGAGACCCAGTACTTC. Translated, it gives CASSQDRASGETQYF.

The chain links TRBV7-9 to TRBJ2-7; D perhaps matches TRBD1 (6 bases). From germline, CDR1 is SEHNR and CDR2 FQNEAQ (reference sequence). Trimming shortened V by 5 bases and J by 4 bases, and 15 bases separated the two germline ends. This CDR3 has 14 residues. CDR3 DNA sequence: TGTGCCAGCAGCCATTGGACAGATCCTTACGAGCAGTACTTC. This sequence encodes CASSHWTDPYEQYF.

This clonotype was observed a handful of times. The chain links TRBV3-1 to TRBJ1-3, with unresolved D. Germline V gene data show CDR1 as LGHDT and CDR2 as YNNKEL (reference sequence). V dropped 2 bases and J dropped 0 bases, with 14 bases sitting between them. This CDR3 is 17 amino acids long. DNA for the CDR3: TGTGCCAGCAGCCAATCCTGGAAGGGTCGCTCTGGAAACACCATATATTTT. Amino acid sequence: CASSQSWKGRSGNTIYF.

This clonotype has a handful of counts. The chain uses TRBV20-1 and TRBJ1-1; a weak D match, TRBD1 (6 bases). CDR1 is DFQATT and CDR2 is SNEGSKA in the germline V gene (reference sequence). The CDR3 covers 15 residues. Trimming took 3 bases from V and 0 from J, leaving 14 bases between them. The CDR3, as DNA: TGCAGTGCTAGGATGGGGGGGCCCGTGAACACTGAAGCTTTCTTT. Translated, it gives CSARMGGPVNTEAFF.

This clonotype was seen ten or more times. The chain combines TRBV11-2 with TRBJ2-7, with D tentatively TRBD1 (6 bases). V was pared by 5 bases and J by 5 bases, with 16 bases between. The V gene's germline CDR1 is SGHAT and CDR2 FQNNGV. CDR3 length: 14 residues. CDR3: CASSPDRNGDEQYF. The CDR3 bases are TGTGCCAGCAGCCCCGACAGGAACGGCGACGAGCAGTACTTC.

This clonotype was counted ten times or more. This chain joins TRBV30 and TRBJ2-5, with D uncertain. Trimming took 2 bases from V and 2 from J, leaving 6 bases between them. The V gene's germline CDR1 is GTSNPN and CDR2 SVGIG (reference sequence). This CDR3 has 12 residues. The CDR3 reads CAWSRPQETQYF. The CDR3, as DNA: TGTGCCTGGAGTCGGCCACAAGAGACCCAGTACTTC.

This clonotype appeared a few times. The CDR3 DNA follows: TGCAGCGTTGACGACGGGACATCTAATGAAAAACTGTTTTTT. It yields the protein CSVDDGTSNEKLFF. The chain uses TRBV29-1 and TRBJ1-4, with D perhaps TRBD1 (6 bases). The V and J ends lost 3 bases and 3 bases respectively, with 11 bases between them. Germline CDR1 reads SQVTM; CDR2 reads ANQGSEA. The CDR3 runs to 14 residues. The full variable domain, rest sourced from reference TRBV29-1 and TRBJ1-4, is SAVISQKPSRDICQRGTSLTIQCQVDSQVTMMFWYRQQPGQSLTLIATANQGSEATYESGFVIDKFPISRPNLTFSTLTVSNMSPEDSSIYLCSVDDGTSNEKLFFGSGTQLSVL.

This clonotype appeared a single time. The chain recombines TRBV15 with TRBJ2-2; D perhaps matches TRBD1 (6 bases). The CDR3 spans 17 residues. Germline V lookup: CDR1 LNHNV, CDR2 YYDKDF (reference sequence). Deletions cut 1 base from V and 4 bases from J, with 16 bases between. This chain's CDR3 is CATSRVGQPSSTGELFF. For the CDR3, the DNA is TGTGCCACCAGCAGAGTCGGACAGCCAAGTAGCACCGGGGAGCTGTTTTTT. Together with reference TRBV15 and TRBJ2-2, the CDR3 gives the full variable domain: DAMVIQNPRYQVTQFGKPVTLSCSQTLNHNVMYWYQQKSSQAPKLLFHYYDKDFNNEADTPDNFQSRRPNTSFCFLDIRSPGLGDTAMYLCATSRVGQPSSTGELFFGEGSRLTVL.

This clonotype was counted at least ten times. V usage is TRBV28 and J usage is TRBJ1-1, with 9 bases that match TRBD1. J gave up 3 bases and V 7 bases, and 9 bases lay outside the gene matches. Germline V gives CDR1 MDHEN, CDR2 SYDVKM. The CDR3 consists of 15 residues. CDR3 amino acids: CASNLAGTGYTEAFF. CDR3 sequence (DNA): TGTGCCAGCAATCTCGCCGGGACAGGGTACACTGAAGCTTTCTTT.

This clonotype was seen a few times. The chain has TRBV12-3 or TRBV12-4 and TRBJ1-5; D call uncertain. V was trimmed by 1 base and J by 5 bases, leaving 9 bases between them. The CDR3 has 14 residues. The CDR3 reads CASSLEGQHQPQHF. DNA of the CDR3: TGTGCCAGCAGTTTAGAGGGCCAACATCAGCCCCAGCATTTT.

This clonotype occurred many times. The chain links TRBV20-1 to TRBJ1-2, with a weak D call TRBD1 (6 bases). The germline V and J ends were trimmed by 6 bases and 5 bases, with 19 bases remaining between them. The germline CDR1 and CDR2 sequences are DFQATT and SNEGSKA (reference sequence). The CDR3 runs 14 residues. This CDR3 is CSARRRGHPYGYTF. In nucleotides, the CDR3 is TGCAGTGCCAGGCGGCGGGGGCACCCTTATGGCTACACCTTC.

This clonotype was counted between two and nine times. The CDR3, as DNA: TGTGCCAGTAGTGTGCGGGCAGGGGACCACAATGAGCAGTTCTTC. Encoded protein: CASSVRAGDHNEQFF. V is TRBV19 and J is TRBJ2-1; TRBD1 is a possible D gene (6 bases). V shed 5 bases and J shed 5 bases, with 16 bases lying between them. This CDR3 is built from 15 residues. Germline assignment: CDR1 LNHDA and CDR2 SQIVND (reference sequence). The full variable domain, rest sourced from reference TRBV19 and TRBJ2-1, is DGGITQSPKYLFRKEGQNVTLSCEQNLNHDAMYWYRQDPGQGLRLIYYSQIVNDFQKGDIAEGYSVSREKKESFPLTVTSAQKNPTAFYLCASSVRAGDHNEQFFGPGTRLTVL.

This clonotype was recorded a few times. The rearrangement uses TRBV20-1 and TRBJ2-3, with D unclear. There are 11 residues in the CDR3. Germline V gives CDR1 DFQATT, CDR2 SNEGSKA (reference sequence). Trimming took 5 bases from V and 4 from J, leaving 7 bases between them. CDR3 coding DNA: TGCAGTGCTTACACCCCAGATACGCAGTATTTT. Translating it yields CSAYTPDTQYF.

In the case of this clonotype: The germline gene is not matched at one end of the junction; a read error may be the cause. The rearrangement links TRBV7-7 to TRBJ2-1; D not resolved. Germline assignment: CDR1 SSHAT and CDR2 FNYEAQ (reference sequence). The CDR3 has 16 amino acids. The CDR3 spells CASSLRVGASYNEQFF. CDR3 in DNA: TGTGCTAGCAGCTTAAGGGTTGGAGCATCCTACAATGAGCAGTTCTTC.

The chain employs TRBV28 and TRBJ2-7; D perhaps matches TRBD1 (6 bases). V lost 5 bases and J 5 bases, leaving 16 bases between the germline ends. The germline V gene has CDR1 MDHEN and CDR2 SYDVKM. There are 14 residues in the CDR3. The CDR3 DNA reads as TGTGCCAGCAGTAACCCCAGGGGAGTGAACGAGCAGTACTTC. Translated: CASSNPRGVNEQYF.

The CDR3 sequence: CASSSEGLAGGHRWFF. The CDR3 DNA reads TGTGCCAGCAGCTCCGAGGGTCTAGCGGGAGGGCATAGATGGTTCTTC. The chain is built from TRBV7-2 and TRBJ2-1, with 12 bases identical to TRBD2. This CDR3 has 16 residues. V was clipped by 4 bases and J by 15 bases; unmatched bases: 16. Germline CDR1 SGHTA, CDR2 FQGNSA.

This clonotype was picked up a small number of times. One base away lies a much larger clone, so this may be a sequencing read error. The chain joins TRBV6-1 to TRBJ2-7; D possibly corresponds to TRBD1 (5 bases). The germline V and J ends were trimmed by 5 bases and 5 bases, with 16 bases remaining between them. The CDR3 is 14 amino acids. The germline CDR1 and CDR2 sequences are MNHNS and SASEGT. CDR3 bases: TGTGCCAGCAGTCAAACAAGGGGCTGGGACGAGCAGTACTTC. This codes for CASSQTRGWDEQYF.

V is TRBV7-2 and J is TRBJ2-4, with D possibly being TRBD2 (5 bases). CDR3 size: 16 residues. The V end was cut by 1 base, the J end by 3 bases, with 13 bases between. Germline V lookup: CDR1 SGHTA, CDR2 FQGNSA. Written as DNA, the CDR3 is TGTGCCAGCAGCTTAGGCGGGTTGAAGAGCAAAAACATTCAGTACTTC. Translated, it gives CASSLGGLKSKNIQYF.

The rearrangement joins TRBV7-9 to TRBJ2-3; TRBD1 matches at 7 bases. Germline CDR1 reads SEHNR; CDR2 reads FQNEAQ (reference sequence). Unmatched junction bases numbered 3, after V lost 1 base and J lost 5 bases. The CDR3 is 14 amino acids. The CDR3 here is CASSLVTGVDTQYF. For the CDR3, the DNA is TGTGCCAGCAGCTTAGTAACAGGGGTAGATACGCAGTATTTT. The whole variable domain, filled in from reference TRBV7-9 and TRBJ2-3, reads DTGVSQNPRHKITKRGQNVTFRCDPISEHNRLYWYRQTLGQGPEFLTYFQNEAQLEKSRLLSDRFSAERPKGSFSTLEIQRTEQGDSAMYLCASSLVTGVDTQYFGPGTRLTVL.

This clonotype was counted only a few times. In DNA form, the CDR3 reads TGCGCCAGCAGTGGGGCAGGGGGCGCGAACAATGAGCAGTTCTTC. Encoded protein: CASSGAGGANNEQFF. The chain is built from TRBV10-1 and TRBJ2-1; TRBD1 matches at 8 bases. J was trimmed by 5 bases and V by 4 bases; bases with no gene match: 7. The CDR3 has 15 amino acids. The germline V gene encodes CDR1 WNHNN and CDR2 SYGVQD (reference sequence).

This clonotype was seen repeatedly, ten times or more. V and J are TRBV3-1 and TRBJ1-2; D might be TRBD1 (5 bases). Trimming removed 0 bases from V and 5 bases from J, with 13 bases in between. Germline V lookup: CDR1 LGHDT, CDR2 YNNKEL (reference sequence). The length of the CDR3 is 15 residues. The CDR3 loop is CASSQDGGSGYGYTF. The CDR3, as DNA: TGTGCCAGCAGCCAAGATGGGGGTTCGGGATATGGCTACACCTTC.

The chain recombines TRBV5-1 with TRBJ2-3, with 7 bases fitting TRBD2. This CDR3 region has 16 residues. In germline, CDR1 is SGHRS, CDR2 YFSETQ. Losses at the gene ends were 1 base for V and 3 bases for J; bases not matched to a gene: 8. Here the CDR3 DNA reads TGCGCCAGCAGCTTGATGGGAGGGCCACGAACAGATACGCAGTATTTT. It translates to CASSLMGGPRTDTQYF.

Points on this clonotype: A read error may produce the germline difference seen at one junction end. The chain combines TRBV9 with TRBJ2-2; 7 bases match TRBD2. The CDR3 runs 15 residues. Germline values: CDR1 SGDLS, CDR2 YYNGEE. The CDR3: CASSFPGLQTGELFF. The CDR3 DNA sequence: TGTGCCAGCAGCTTTCCGGGACTACAGACCGGGGAGTTGTTTTTT.

The chain is built from TRBV27 and TRBJ2-7; 13 bases fit TRBD2. Germline-derived CDR1 and CDR2 are MNHEY and SMNVEV (reference sequence). This CDR3 contains 17 residues. With 6 bases clipped from V and 0 bases from J, the junction kept 8 bases outside the gene matches. CDR3 loop: CASSGGRLAGGSYEQYF. The DNA for the CDR3 is TGTGCCAGCAGCGGTGGACGACTAGCGGGAGGCTCCTACGAGCAGTACTTC.

In this sample, this clonotype turned up a few times. The chain links TRBV7-9 to TRBJ2-7; 8 positions agree with TRBD1. J was trimmed by 0 bases and V by 5 bases; bases with no gene match: 6. Germline loops: CDR1 SEHNR, CDR2 FQNEAQ (reference sequence). The CDR3 has 15 residues. The CDR3 DNA sequence: TGTGCCAGCAGCCGCTTGGGACAGGTCTCCTACGAGCAGTACTTC. Translation: CASSRLGQVSYEQYF.

This clonotype came up a few times. This rearrangement joins TRBV4-1 to TRBJ2-7; 8 nucleotides align to TRBD2. J lost 7 bases, V lost 1 base, and 12 bases had no gene match. There are 16 residues in the CDR3. Per the germline V gene, CDR1 is MGHRA and CDR2 is YSYEKL. The CDR3 loop is CASSQVDGRALGEQYF. CDR3 DNA: TGCGCCAGCAGCCAAGTTGACGGGAGGGCCCTCGGGGAGCAGTACTTC.

This clonotype was picked up many times. The chain couples TRBV2 to TRBJ2-1, with D maybe TRBD1 (6 bases). V dropped 3 bases and J dropped 4 bases, with 16 bases sitting between them. Germline V gene lookup returns CDR1 SNHLY and CDR2 FYNNEI. The CDR3 has 16 amino acids. The CDR3 reads CASSDPLGTLYNEQFF. CDR3 coding DNA: TGTGCCAGCAGTGATCCCCTCGGGACATTGTACAATGAGCAGTTCTTC.

The CDR3, as DNA: TGTGCCAGCAGCCGGAAGCCCGGGGGGGAGACCCAGTACTTC. Protein: CASSRKPGGETQYF. This chain uses TRBV12-3 or TRBV12-4 with TRBJ2-5; TRBD2 matches 7 bases. The J segment lost 5 bases and the V segment lost 6 bases, leaving 9 bases of the junction unmatched. CDR3 length: 14 residues.